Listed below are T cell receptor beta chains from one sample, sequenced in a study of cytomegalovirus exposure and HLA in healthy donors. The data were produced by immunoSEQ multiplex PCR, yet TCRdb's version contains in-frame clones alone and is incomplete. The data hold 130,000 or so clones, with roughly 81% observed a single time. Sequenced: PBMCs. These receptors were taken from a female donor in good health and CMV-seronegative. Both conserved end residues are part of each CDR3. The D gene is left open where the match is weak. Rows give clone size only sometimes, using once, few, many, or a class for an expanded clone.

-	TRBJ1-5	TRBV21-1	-	CASSTWDRVHMTSNQPQHF	TGTGCCAGCAGCACGTGGGACAGGGTCCATATGACGAGCAATCAGCCCCAGCATTTT
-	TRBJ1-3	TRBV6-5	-	CASRPGNSGNTIYF	TGTGCCAGCAGACCAGGGAACTCTGGAAACACCATATATTTT
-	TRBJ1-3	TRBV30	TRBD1	CAWSQDRGLGFSPGNTIYF	TGTGCCTGGAGTCAGGACAGGGGGCTAGGTTTTTCTCCTGGAAACACCATATATTTT
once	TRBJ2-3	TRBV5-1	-	CASSANPGGTDTQYF	TGCGCCAGCAGCGCGAATCCGGGGGGCACAGATACGCAGTATTTT
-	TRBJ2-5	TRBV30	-	CAWSVGVRETQYF	TGTGCCTGGAGTGTAGGGGTGCGGGAGACCCAGTACTTC
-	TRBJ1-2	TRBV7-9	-	CASSRRGDYGYTF	TGTGCCAGCAGTAGGAGGGGCGACTATGGCTACACCTTC
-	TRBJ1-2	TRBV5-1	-	CASSFTGSRGYGYTF	TGCGCCAGCAGCTTTACAGGGTCAAGGGGCTATGGCTACACCTTC
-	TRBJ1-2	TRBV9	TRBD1	CASSVGSGPTTGGNGYTF	TGTGCCAGCAGCGTGGGCTCGGGACCCACGACAGGGGGCAATGGCTACACCTTC
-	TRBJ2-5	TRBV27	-	CASSLGISSQETQYF	TGTGCCAGCAGTTTAGGCATATCCTCCCAAGAGACCCAGTACTTC
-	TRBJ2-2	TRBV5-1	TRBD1	CASSRDRANTGELFF	TGCGCCAGCAGCCGAGACAGGGCAAACACCGGGGAGCTGTTTTTT
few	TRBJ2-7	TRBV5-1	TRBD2	CASSTGGYEQYF	TGCGCCAGCAGCACGGGGGGCTACGAGCAGTACTTC
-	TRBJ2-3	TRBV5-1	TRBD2	CASSLGTSGASSSTDTQYF	TGCGCCAGCAGCTTGGGCACTAGCGGGGCTTCCTCTAGCACAGATACGCAGTATTTT
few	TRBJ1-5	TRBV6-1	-	CASKGNRGNQPQHF	TGTGCCAGCAAGGGGAACAGGGGCAATCAGCCCCAGCATTTT
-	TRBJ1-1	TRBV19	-	CASSSSGVYTEAFF	TGTGCCAGTAGTTCCTCGGGGGTGTACACTGAAGCTTTCTTT